The clone carrying this TCR beta chain has just a few counts. A multiplex PCR was run with 60 Vbeta primers and 13 Jbeta primers. Measured with immunoSEQ multiplex PCR; TCRdb has only the in-frame clones, and not every one. The data show fewer than 200,000 clones, 60% to 80% seen once. The entry originates in a study of cytomegalovirus exposure and HLA in healthy donors. Germline V lookup: CDR1 MGHDK, CDR2 SYGVNS. This CDR3 has 15 amino acids. Trimming removed 5 bases from V and 6 bases from J, with 17 bases in between. This TCR was sampled from a middle-aged woman in good health and CMV-seropositive. The chain uses TRBV25-1 and TRBJ1-3; a possible D gene is TRBD1 (5 bases). The sequencing sample was made of PBMCs. The CDR3 DNA is TGTGCCAGCAGTTCGTGGGGGGGATCGGCAAACACCATATATTTT. This codes for CASSSWGGSANTIYF.